The 27 T cell receptor beta chains presented below share a single source sample, sequenced in a study of blood T cell repertoires in COVID-19. Sequenced by immunoSEQ multiplex PCR; TCRdb stores in-frame clones only, minus some. The table shows 150,000 to 200,000 clones, with about 81% occurring only once. The specimen sequenced was peripheral blood. The receptor set was obtained from a woman in her sixties or seventies with acute or convalescent COVID-19.

This chain joins TRBV3-1 (or the pseudogene TRBV3-2) and TRBJ2-1, with TRBD2 identical over 11 bases. The CDR3 has 17 amino acids. Per germline, CDR1 LGHDT and CDR2 YNNKEL (reference sequence). After removal of 4 bases from V and 3 bases from J, the junction contained 8 bases not matched to a gene. CDR3 nucleotides: TGTGCCAGCAGCCCTCTTACTAGCGGGGGATACTACAATGAGCAGTTCTTC. Protein: CASSPLTSGGYYNEQFF.

The gene calls are TRBV2 and TRBJ1-5; tentatively, D is TRBD1 (5 bases). Trimming removed 5 bases at V and 7 bases at J, with 18 bases between. The CDR3 sequence is 15 residues long. Germline assignment: CDR1 SNHLY and CDR2 FYNNEI. Written as DNA, the CDR3 is TGTGCCAGCAGTCAAACCGGCAGGGTGACGCAGCCCCAGCATTTT. Protein product: CASSQTGRVTQPQHF.

This clone has more than one count but fewer than ten. The chain recombines TRBV6-5 with TRBJ1-2; 9 bases line up with TRBD1. J gave up 8 bases and V 8 bases, and 12 bases lay outside the gene matches. CDR1 and CDR2 from the germline V gene are MNHEY and SVGAGI. CDR3 length equals 14 residues. DNA for the CDR3: TGTGCCAGCTCCCGGGACAGGGATGTAGAGGGCTACACCTTC. Translating it yields CASSRDRDVEGYTF.

The chain recombines TRBV11-1 with TRBJ1-3, with D possibly being TRBD1 (5 bases). V lost 1 base and J 2 bases, leaving 9 bases between the germline ends. The germline CDR1 and CDR2 sequences are SGHAT and FQDESV (reference sequence). CDR3 length equals 15 residues. The CDR3 protein is CASSLDGGTGNTIYF. CDR3 nucleotides: TGTGCCAGCAGCTTAGACGGGGGAACTGGAAACACCATATATTTT.

The V call is TRBV9, the J call TRBJ2-7; the D is unclear. The CDR3 length is 14 residues. V was cut by 4 bases and J by 0 bases, with 11 bases left in between. Germline CDR1 reads SGDLS; CDR2 reads YYNGEE. In DNA, the CDR3 is TGTGCCAGCAGCCCACACGAAAACTCCTACGAGCAGTACTTC. Protein sequence: CASSPHENSYEQYF. The variable domain in full, with the rest retrieved from reference TRBV9 and TRBJ2-7, is DSGVTQTPKHLITATGQRVTLRCSPRSGDLSVYWYQQSLDQGLQFLIQYYNGEERAKGNILERFSAQQFPDLHSELNLSSLELGDSALYFCASSPHENSYEQYFGPGTRLTVT.

Concerning this clone: One junction end disagrees with the germline gene, perhaps due to a read error. The chain employs TRBV28 and TRBJ2-1, with TRBD1 matching 8 bases. Germline V CDR1 and CDR2: MDHEN, SYDVKM. The CDR3 extends over 12 amino acids. The CDR3 loop is CASSLPGTGEVF. DNA of the CDR3: TGTGCCAGCAGCCTCCCCGGGACAGGTGAAGTCTTC.

V is TRBV19 and J is TRBJ2-1, with TRBD2 matching over 11 bases. The V and J ends lost 7 bases and 3 bases, in that order; junction bases with no gene match: 11. This CDR3 has 17 residues. Germline V gene data show CDR1 as LNHDA and CDR2 as SQIVND (reference sequence). CDR3: CASMGGAGTSGYNEQFF. The CDR3 DNA sequence: TGTGCCAGTATGGGGGGGGCCGGGACTAGCGGCTACAATGAGCAGTTCTTC. The whole variable domain, filled in from reference TRBV19 and TRBJ2-1, reads DGGITQSPKYLFRKEGQNVTLSCEQNLNHDAMYWYRQDPGQGLRLIYYSQIVNDFQKGDIAEGYSVSREKKESFPLTVTSAQKNPTAFYLCASMGGAGTSGYNEQFFGPGTRLTVL.

The chain links TRBV18 to TRBJ2-1; 10 bases align to TRBD1. V dropped 5 bases and J dropped 7; count of bases not matched to a gene: 2. CDR3 size: 13 residues. Germline V gene lookup returns CDR1 KGHSH and CDR2 LQKENI. The CDR3 region is CASSSGQGNEQFF. CDR3 DNA: TGTGCCAGCTCATCGGGACAGGGGAATGAGCAGTTCTTC.

The chain uses TRBV3-1 (or the pseudogene TRBV3-2) and TRBJ2-3; tentative D call: TRBD2 (6 bases). V was cut by 0 bases and J by 8 bases, with 9 bases left in between. CDR3 length: 13 residues. Germline V gene sequence: CDR1 LGHDT, CDR2 YNNKEL (reference sequence). In nucleotides, the CDR3 is TGTGCCAGCAGCCAAGACCAGACTAGTACGCAGTATTTT. It codes for CASSQDQTSTQYF.

The gene calls are TRBV27 and TRBJ2-2, with 9 bases that match TRBD1. The CDR3 has 16 residues. Germline assignment: CDR1 MNHEY and CDR2 SMNVEV (reference sequence). Trimming cost V 1 base and J 2 bases; bases outside gene matches: 2. The DNA for the CDR3 is TGTGCCAGCAGTTTATGGGGACAGGGTAACACCGGGGAGCTGTTTTTT. Translation: CASSLWGQGNTGELFF.

The chain joins TRBV7-3 to TRBJ1-2; perhaps TRBD1 as D (5 bases). In germline, CDR1 is SGHTA, CDR2 FQGTGA. This CDR3 region has 13 residues. V lost 5 bases and J 8 bases, leaving 15 bases between the germline ends. The CDR3 protein is CASSAGDSGGYTF. CDR3 sequence (DNA): TGTGCCAGCAGCGCCGGGGACTCAGGAGGCTACACCTTC.

The chain uses TRBV7-8 and TRBJ2-2; perhaps TRBD2 as D (5 bases). The CDR3 is made up of 13 amino acids. Trimming cost V 5 bases and J 6 bases, with 10 bases left between them. Per germline, CDR1 SGHVS and CDR2 FQNEAQ. CDR3 coding DNA: TGTGCCAGCAGCCGAACTAGATCCGGGGAGCTGTTTTTT. Translated: CASSRTRSGELFF.

The CDR3 spells CASSLGTGGSLRLYF. CDR3 sequence (DNA): TGTGCCAGCAGCTTAGGGACAGGGGGGTCCTTACGATTGTACTTC. This chain uses TRBV7-9 with TRBJ2-7, with 10 bases lining up with TRBD1. The germline gives CDR1 SEHNR, CDR2 FQNEAQ (reference sequence). Losses at the gene ends were 1 base for V and 12 bases for J; bases not matched to a gene: 12. The CDR3 spans 15 residues.

V and J are TRBV29-1 and TRBJ1-2; D unresolved. This CDR3 comprises 16 residues. Germline values: CDR1 SQVTM, CDR2 ANQGSEA. Deletions cut 0 bases from V and 0 bases from J, with 14 bases between. The CDR3 protein is CSVEDRSGVPNYGYTF. DNA for the CDR3: TGCAGCGTTGAAGATCGAAGCGGGGTCCCTAACTATGGCTACACCTTC. The entire variable domain, with the rest obtained from reference TRBV29-1 and TRBJ1-2, is as follows: SAVISQKPSRDICQRGTSLTIQCQVDSQVTMMFWYRQQPGQSLTLIATANQGSEATYESGFVIDKFPISRPNLTFSTLTVSNMSPEDSSIYLCSVEDRSGVPNYGYTFGSGTRLTVV.

The chain recombines TRBV18 with TRBJ2-7; D might be TRBD1 (6 bases). V lost 2 bases and J 5 bases, leaving 13 bases between the germline ends. Germline V lookup: CDR1 KGHSH, CDR2 LQKENI. The CDR3 sequence is 14 residues long. The CDR3 DNA reads as TGTGCCAGCTCACCAGAGAAGGGGGTCCACGAGCAGTACTTC. Amino acid sequence: CASSPEKGVHEQYF.

The count of this clone is one. The V gene is TRBV18, the J gene TRBJ2-7, with a possible D match to TRBD1 (6 bases). Germline V CDR1 and CDR2: KGHSH, LQKENI. V lost 2 bases, J lost 0 bases, and 14 bases lay in between. The CDR3 is 16 amino acids. The CDR3 region is CASSPSGQTISYEQYF. The CDR3, as DNA: TGTGCCAGCTCACCAAGCGGACAGACAATCTCCTACGAGCAGTACTTC.

The chain combines TRBV5-1 with TRBJ1-2; D is unclear. Trimming shortened V by 3 bases and J by 5 bases, and 11 bases separated the two germline ends. The CDR3 consists of 13 residues. Germline V gene sequence: CDR1 SGHRS, CDR2 YFSETQ. The CDR3 reads CASSSSVTYGYTF. The CDR3 nucleotides are TGCGCCAGCAGCTCCTCGGTCACGTATGGCTACACCTTC.

This clone was picked up one time. The chain links TRBV6-5 to TRBJ2-1; 11 bases agree with TRBD1. The J segment lost 9 bases and the V segment lost 5 bases, leaving 3 bases of the junction unmatched. The CDR3 covers 13 residues. Germline loops: CDR1 MNHEY, CDR2 SVGAGI. CDR3 nucleotides: TGTGCCAGCAGTCGAGGGACAGGGGGTGAGCAGTTCTTC. Translating it yields CASSRGTGGEQFF.

The chain combines TRBV14 with TRBJ1-3; tentative D call: TRBD1 (6 bases). V was clipped by 3 bases and J by 4 bases, with 13 bases between them. Looked up from germline, CDR1 is SGHDN and CDR2 is FVKESK. The CDR3 totals 15 residues. CDR3 DNA sequence: TGTGCCAGCAGCCATCGTTGGGACACAGGAAACACCATATATTTT. Encoded protein: CASSHRWDTGNTIYF.

The gene calls are TRBV24-1 and TRBJ2-2; tentatively, D is TRBD1 (5 bases). The CDR3 length is 18 residues. The V end lost 4 bases, the J end lost 5 bases, and 22 bases lay between the germline ends. The germline gives CDR1 KGHDR, CDR2 SFDVKD. The CDR3 DNA reads TGTGCCACCAGTGACCCACCTTCAGGGAAGGGCCTTACCGGGGAGCTGTTTTTT. Protein sequence: CATSDPPSGKGLTGELFF.

The chain has TRBV2 and TRBJ1-2; 11 bases are a match to TRBD1. This CDR3 contains 14 residues. With V trimmed by 6 bases and J by 6 bases, 6 bases remained unmatched. Germline CDR1 is SNHLY and CDR2 is FYNNEI. CDR3 nucleotides: TGTGCCAGCAGGCGGGACAGGGGGAGCGATGGCTACACCTTC. Protein sequence: CASRRDRGSDGYTF.

The J gene is TRBJ1-4, the V gene TRBV5-8; 8 bases line up with TRBD1. CDR3 length: 17 amino acids. V shed 0 bases, J shed 6 bases, and the junction held 10 bases outside the gene matches. From germline, CDR1 is SGHTS and CDR2 YDEGEE. CDR3 loop: CASSLGAGGFSDEKLFF. CDR3 DNA: TGTGCCAGCAGCTTGGGCGCAGGGGGCTTTTCTGATGAAAAACTGTTTTTT.

The chain employs TRBV7-2 and TRBJ2-7; tentative D call: TRBD2 (5 bases). CDR1 is SGHTA, CDR2 FQGNSA, per germline. This CDR3 is 14 amino acids long. V lost 3 bases to trimming and J lost 5 bases, with 14 bases between them. CDR3 region: CASSLNTGGHEQYF. CDR3 DNA sequence: TGTGCCAGCAGCTTGAATACCGGAGGCCACGAGCAGTACTTC.

The chain couples TRBV2 to TRBJ2-7; D possibly corresponds to TRBD2 (6 bases). V dropped 4 bases and J dropped 0 bases, with 13 bases sitting between them. Germline assignment: CDR1 SNHLY and CDR2 FYNNEI. This CDR3 is built from 15 residues. In DNA form, the CDR3 reads TGTGCCAGCAGTGTCTCAGCGGGCAGCTCCTACGAGCAGTACTTC. As protein: CASSVSAGSSYEQYF.

The gene calls are TRBV2 and TRBJ1-6; perhaps TRBD1 as D (5 bases). V dropped 4 bases and J dropped 7 bases, with 17 bases sitting between them. The CDR3 is made up of 16 amino acids. Germline CDR1 SNHLY, CDR2 FYNNEI. The CDR3 is CASSVEAQGSNSPLHF. The DNA of the CDR3 is TGTGCCAGCAGTGTAGAAGCTCAGGGTAGCAATTCACCCCTCCACTTT. Variable domain in full (rest from reference TRBV2 and TRBJ1-6): EPEVTQTPSHQVTQMGQEVILRCVPISNHLYFYWYRQILGQKVEFLVSFYNNEISEKSEIFDDQFSVERPDGSNFTLKIRSTKLEDSAMYFCASSVEAQGSNSPLHFGNGTRLTVT.

The rearrangement uses TRBV6-5 and TRBJ1-2, with D perhaps TRBD1 (5 bases). Per germline, CDR1 MNHEY and CDR2 SVGAGI. The germline V and J ends were trimmed by 4 bases and 8 bases, with 14 bases remaining between them. CDR3 length: 13 residues. CDR3 nucleotides: TGTGCCAGCAGTTTCAAGGGGCGAAGCGGCTACACCTTC. Protein product: CASSFKGRSGYTF.

CDR3 protein: CASSLGREPMNTEAFF. CDR3 DNA: TGCGCCAGCAGCTTGGGACGGGAGCCCATGAACACTGAAGCTTTCTTT. J is TRBJ1-1 and V is TRBV5-1; D is ambiguous. The CDR3 spans 16 residues. CDR1 is SGHRS and CDR2 is YFSETQ in the germline V gene. Trimming cost V 0 bases and J 0 bases, with 12 bases left between them.